This TCR beta chain was identified during a study of T cell responses to AZD1222 COVID-19 vaccine. Study results and caveats: Most donors were white British, females outnumbered males, and clonal diversity was possibly underestimated. In the spike-specific TCR repertoire, nearly half reportedly target unmutated variant regions. Across the whole spike, CD4 TCRs peaked at regions 160-218 and 743-854.

Worth noting for this clone: Its cognate antigen is unknown.

TCRdb's table, derived via immunoSEQ multiplex PCR, lists solely in-frame clones and lacks some. The top ten hold about 5.9% of the sample, which has about 140,000 clones, 70% to 90% seen once. V was clipped by 5 bases and J by 4 bases; unmatched bases: 7. From germline, CDR1 is SEHNR and CDR2 FQNEAQ (reference sequence). The CDR3 covers 15 residues. The chain recombines TRBV7-9 with TRBJ2-5, with 10 bases identical to TRBD1. The source is an adult in good health. Sequencing was performed on peripheral blood, taken on day 0 of AZD1222 vaccination. CDR3 in amino acids: CASSQGRTGGETQYF. DNA for the CDR3: TGTGCCAGCAGCCAAGGAAGGACAGGGGGAGAGACCCAGTACTTC.